The next 8 T cell receptor beta chains were all read from a single sample in a study of shared clonotypes between healthy human individuals (dated by TCRdb to the early 2020s). Libraries were made using the immunoSEQ multiplex PCR assay. TCRdb stores this immuneACCESS table with in-frame sequences only. Part of the clones is absent; in the studies checked, under half of the shortfall reflects unresolved V genes, and no reason is known for the rest. The sample data list some 1.5 million clones, and approximately 98% of these were observed just once. Around 0.47% of the sample lies in the top ten. Sequencing was performed on naive CD4+ T cells sorted from blood. This specimen's cell subset or site label, interpreted: CD45RA+ positively selected. The receptors originated from a man aged 25-45 years in good health.

This chain links TRBV5-1 with TRBJ2-5; D is uncertain. V lost 0 bases, J lost 5 bases, and 5 bases lay in between. The CDR3 has 12 residues. Per germline, CDR1 SGHRS and CDR2 YFSETQ. The CDR3 loop reads CASSLGHETQYF. The CDR3 DNA follows: TGCGCCAGCAGCTTGGGACATGAGACCCAGTACTTC.

The gene calls are TRBV11-2 and TRBJ2-1; TRBD2 agrees at 8 bases. Germline-derived CDR1 and CDR2 are SGHAT and FQNNGV. The CDR3 sequence is 15 residues long. V gave up 1 base and J gave up 9 bases; unmatched junction bases: 8. The CDR3 loop reads CASSLAGTRASEQFF. CDR3 DNA: TGTGCCAGCAGCTTAGCGGGGACTAGGGCGTCTGAGCAGTTCTTC.

This chain joins TRBV30 and TRBJ1-1; no clear D. Per the germline V gene, CDR1 is GTSNPN and CDR2 is SVGIG (reference sequence). The CDR3 length is 13 residues. Trimming took off 2 bases at V and 5 bases at J, with 12 bases between the two ends. CDR3 amino acids: CAWSLGLGTEAFF. The CDR3 region has the DNA TGTGCCTGGAGTTTAGGGCTGGGGACTGAAGCTTTCTTT. The whole variable domain, remainder taken from reference TRBV30 and TRBJ1-1, is SQTIHQWPATLVQPVGSPLSLECTVEGTSNPNLYWYRQAAGRGLQLLFYSVGIGQISSEVPQNLSASRPQDRQFILSSKKLLLSDSGFYLCAWSLGLGTEAFFGQGTRLTVV.

With respect to this clone: The same CDR3 also results from other DNA sequences found in this sample. The DNA of the CDR3 is TGTGCCAGCAGCTTGGGGGGAGCGACCTACGAGCAGTACTTC. Protein product: CASSLGGATYEQYF. The V and J genes are TRBV5-4 and TRBJ2-7, with TRBD2 as a possible D gene (5 bases). The CDR3 sequence is 14 residues long. CDR1 and CDR2 (germline): SGHNT, YYREEE (reference sequence). V was pared by 0 bases and J by 2 bases, with 9 bases between.

This clone has a single count. This chain joins TRBV6-5 and TRBJ1-2; the match to TRBD1 covers 7 bases. There are 14 residues in the CDR3. Germline V gene data show CDR1 as MNHEY and CDR2 as SVGAGI. V lost 6 bases to trimming and J lost 7 bases; unmatched junction nucleotides: 11. The CDR3: CASRTGTGAFGYTF. Here the CDR3 DNA reads TGTGCCAGCAGAACGGGTACAGGGGCTTTTGGCTACACCTTC.

The chain combines TRBV6-5 with TRBJ1-2; maybe TRBD1 (6 bases). V was pared by 4 bases and J by 3 bases, with 9 bases between. This CDR3 has 13 residues. Germline V lookup: CDR1 MNHEY, CDR2 SVGAGI. CDR3: CASSSTGHYGYTF. CDR3 sequence (DNA): TGTGCCAGCAGTTCGACAGGTCACTATGGCTACACCTTC.

This clone was seen only once. The chain carries TRBV30 and TRBJ1-3; TRBD1 might be the D (5 bases). Per germline, CDR1 GTSNPN and CDR2 SVGIG (reference sequence). Trimming took 5 bases from V and 1 from J, leaving 12 bases between them. The CDR3 contains 14 residues. CDR3 DNA: TGTGCCTGGGGGGACTGGTTATCTGGAAACACCATATATTTT. Protein sequence: CAWGDWLSGNTIYF.

The J gene is TRBJ1-1, the V gene TRBV27, with a tentative D call TRBD1 (5 bases). The CDR3 consists of 13 residues. Germline assignment: CDR1 MNHEY and CDR2 SMNVEV (reference sequence). The V and J ends lost 8 bases and 6 bases respectively, with 16 bases between them. CDR3 coding DNA: TGTGCCAGCGGCCCGGCCAGGGAACCTGAAGCTTTCTTT. Translating gives CASGPAREPEAFF.